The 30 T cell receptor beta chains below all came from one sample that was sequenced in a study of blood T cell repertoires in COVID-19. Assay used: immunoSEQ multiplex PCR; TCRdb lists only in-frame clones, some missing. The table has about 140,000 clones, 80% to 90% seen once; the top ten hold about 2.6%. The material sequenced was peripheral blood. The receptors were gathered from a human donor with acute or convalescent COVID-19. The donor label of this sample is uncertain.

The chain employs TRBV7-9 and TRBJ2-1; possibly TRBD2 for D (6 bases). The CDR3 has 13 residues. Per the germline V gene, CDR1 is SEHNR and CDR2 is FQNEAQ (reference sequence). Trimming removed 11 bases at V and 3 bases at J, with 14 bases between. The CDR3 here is CACQEGIYNEQFF. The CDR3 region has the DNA TGTGCCTGCCAGGAGGGTATCTACAATGAGCAGTTCTTC.

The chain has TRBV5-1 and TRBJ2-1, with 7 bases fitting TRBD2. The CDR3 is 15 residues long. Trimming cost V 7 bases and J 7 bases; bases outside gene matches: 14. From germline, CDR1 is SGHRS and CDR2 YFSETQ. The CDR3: CASRSGRGNQNEQFF. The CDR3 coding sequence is TGCGCCAGCCGTTCCGGGCGGGGGAATCAAAATGAGCAGTTCTTC.

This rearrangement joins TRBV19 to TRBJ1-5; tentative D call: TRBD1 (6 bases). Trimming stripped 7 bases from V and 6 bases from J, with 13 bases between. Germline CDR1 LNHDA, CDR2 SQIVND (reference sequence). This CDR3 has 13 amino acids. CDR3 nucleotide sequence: TGTGCCAGTAATTACAGGGCGGGTCAGCCCCAGCATTTT. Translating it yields CASNYRAGQPQHF.

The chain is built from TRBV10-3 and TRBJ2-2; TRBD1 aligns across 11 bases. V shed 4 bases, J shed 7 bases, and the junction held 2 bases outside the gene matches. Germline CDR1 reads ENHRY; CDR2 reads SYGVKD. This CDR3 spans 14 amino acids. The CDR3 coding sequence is TGTGCCATCAGTGTGGGACAGGGGGGCGGGGAGCTGTTTTTT. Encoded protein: CAISVGQGGGELFF.

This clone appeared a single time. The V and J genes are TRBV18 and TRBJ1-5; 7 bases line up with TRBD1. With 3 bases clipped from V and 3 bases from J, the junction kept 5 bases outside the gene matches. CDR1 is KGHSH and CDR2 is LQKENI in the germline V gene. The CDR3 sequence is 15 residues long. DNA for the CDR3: TGTGCCAGCTCACCCTCGACAGGGCTCAATCAGCCCCAGCATTTT. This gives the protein CASSPSTGLNQPQHF.

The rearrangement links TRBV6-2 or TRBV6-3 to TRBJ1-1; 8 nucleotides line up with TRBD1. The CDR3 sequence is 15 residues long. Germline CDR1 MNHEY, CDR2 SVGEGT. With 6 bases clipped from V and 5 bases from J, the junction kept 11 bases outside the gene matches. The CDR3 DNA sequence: TGTGCCAGCAGCCCTATCCGGACAGGGAGTACTGAAGCTTTCTTT. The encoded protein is CASSPIRTGSTEAFF.

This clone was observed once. Here the CDR3 reads CAWSFGGNTEAFF. In DNA, the CDR3 is TGTGCCTGGAGTTTCGGGGGGAACACTGAAGCTTTCTTT. This rearrangement joins TRBV30 to TRBJ1-1; possibly TRBD1 for D (5 bases). Germline CDR1 is GTSNPN and CDR2 is SVGIG (reference sequence). Trimming shortened V by 2 bases and J by 1 base, and 8 bases separated the two germline ends. This CDR3 is 13 amino acids long.

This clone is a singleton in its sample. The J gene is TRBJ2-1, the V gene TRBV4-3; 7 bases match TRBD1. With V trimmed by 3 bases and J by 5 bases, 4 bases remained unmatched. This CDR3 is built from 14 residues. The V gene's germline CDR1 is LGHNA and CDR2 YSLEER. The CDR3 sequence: CASSQFTGDNEQFF. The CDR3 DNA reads TGCGCCAGCAGCCAGTTTACAGGGGACAATGAGCAGTTCTTC.

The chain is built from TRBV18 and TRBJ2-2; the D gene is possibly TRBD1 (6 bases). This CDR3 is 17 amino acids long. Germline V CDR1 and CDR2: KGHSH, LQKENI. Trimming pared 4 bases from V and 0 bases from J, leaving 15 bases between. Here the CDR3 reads CASSRQVDRPNTGELFF. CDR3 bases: TGTGCCAGCTCACGACAGGTGGACCGACCGAACACCGGGGAGCTGTTTTTT. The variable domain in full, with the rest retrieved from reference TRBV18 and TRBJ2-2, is NAGVMQNPRHLVRRRGQEARLRCSPMKGHSHVYWYRQLPEEGLKFMVYLQKENIIDESGMPKERFSAEFPKEGPSILRIQQVVRGDSAAYFCASSRQVDRPNTGELFFGEGSRLTVL.

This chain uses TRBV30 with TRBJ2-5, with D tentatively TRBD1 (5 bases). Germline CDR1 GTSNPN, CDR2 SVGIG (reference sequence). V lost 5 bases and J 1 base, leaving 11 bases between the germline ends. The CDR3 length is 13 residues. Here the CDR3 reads CAWAQGGQETQYF. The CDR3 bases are TGTGCCTGGGCCCAGGGTGGCCAAGAGACCCAGTACTTC.

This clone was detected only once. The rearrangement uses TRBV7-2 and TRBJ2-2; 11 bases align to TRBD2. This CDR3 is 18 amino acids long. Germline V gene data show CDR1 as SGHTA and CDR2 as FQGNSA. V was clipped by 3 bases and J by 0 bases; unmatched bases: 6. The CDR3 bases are TGTGCCAGCAGCTTCCGGGGACTAGCGGCCTCGAACACCGGGGAGCTGTTTTTT. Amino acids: CASSFRGLAASNTGELFF.

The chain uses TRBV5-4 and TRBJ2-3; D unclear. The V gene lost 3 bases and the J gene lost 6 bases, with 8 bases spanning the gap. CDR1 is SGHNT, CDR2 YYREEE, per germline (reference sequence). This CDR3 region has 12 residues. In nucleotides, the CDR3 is TGTGCCAGCAGCTCCAATGCGGATACGCAGTATTTT. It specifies CASSSNADTQYF.

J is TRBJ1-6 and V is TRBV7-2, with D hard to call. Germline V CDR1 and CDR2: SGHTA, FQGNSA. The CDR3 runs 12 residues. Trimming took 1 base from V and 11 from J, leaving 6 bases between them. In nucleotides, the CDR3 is TGTGCCAGCAGCTTAGATCGGGCACCCCTCCACTTT. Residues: CASSLDRAPLHF.

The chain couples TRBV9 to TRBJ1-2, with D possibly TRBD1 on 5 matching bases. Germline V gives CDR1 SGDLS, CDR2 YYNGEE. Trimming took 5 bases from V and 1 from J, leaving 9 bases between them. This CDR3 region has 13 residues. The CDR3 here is CASSLDSNYGYTF. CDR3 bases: TGTGCCAGCAGTCTAGACAGTAACTATGGCTACACCTTC.

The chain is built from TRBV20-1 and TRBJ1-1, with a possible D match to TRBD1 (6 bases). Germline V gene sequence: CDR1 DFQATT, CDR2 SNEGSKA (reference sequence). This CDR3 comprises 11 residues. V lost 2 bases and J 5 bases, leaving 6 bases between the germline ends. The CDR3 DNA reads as TGCAGTGCTAGACAGGGGACTGAAGCTTTCTTT. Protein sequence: CSARQGTEAFF.

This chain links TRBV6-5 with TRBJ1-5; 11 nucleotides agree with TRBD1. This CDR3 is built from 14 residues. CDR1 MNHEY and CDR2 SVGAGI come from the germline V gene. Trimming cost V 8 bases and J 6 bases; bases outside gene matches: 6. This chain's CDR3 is CASVGQGGIQPQHF. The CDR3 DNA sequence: TGTGCCAGCGTGGGACAGGGGGGTATTCAGCCCCAGCATTTT.

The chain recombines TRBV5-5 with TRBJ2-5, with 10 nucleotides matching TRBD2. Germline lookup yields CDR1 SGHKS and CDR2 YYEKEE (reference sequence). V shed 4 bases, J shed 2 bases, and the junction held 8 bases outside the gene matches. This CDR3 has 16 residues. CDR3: CASSQGGAGGQETQYF. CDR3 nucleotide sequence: TGTGCCAGCAGCCAAGGCGGAGCGGGGGGGCAAGAGACCCAGTACTTC. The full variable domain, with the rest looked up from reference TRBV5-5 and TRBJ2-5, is DAGVTQSPTHLIKTRGQQVTLRCSPISGHKSVSWYQQVLGQGPQFIFQYYEKEERGRGNFPDRFSARQFPNYSSELNVNALLLGDSALYLCASSQGGAGGQETQYFGPGTRLLVL.

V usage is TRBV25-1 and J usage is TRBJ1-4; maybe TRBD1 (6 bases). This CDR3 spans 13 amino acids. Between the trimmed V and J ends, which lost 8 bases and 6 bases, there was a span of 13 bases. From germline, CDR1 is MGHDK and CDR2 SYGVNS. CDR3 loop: CASRVGADEKLFF. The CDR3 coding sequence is TGTGCCAGCCGCGTGGGGGCGGATGAAAAACTGTTTTTT. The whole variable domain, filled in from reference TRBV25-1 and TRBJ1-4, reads EADIYQTPRYLVIGTGKKITLECSQTMGHDKMYWYQQDPGMELHLIHYSYGVNSTEKGDLSSESTVSRIRTEHFPLTLESARPSHTSQYLCASRVGADEKLFFGSGTQLSVL.

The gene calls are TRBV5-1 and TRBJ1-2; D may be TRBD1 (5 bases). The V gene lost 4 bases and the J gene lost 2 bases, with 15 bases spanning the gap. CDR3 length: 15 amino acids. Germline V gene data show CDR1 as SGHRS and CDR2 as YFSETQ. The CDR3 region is CASSATPTGNYGYTF. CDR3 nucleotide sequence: TGCGCCAGCAGCGCCACACCAACAGGAAACTATGGCTACACCTTC.

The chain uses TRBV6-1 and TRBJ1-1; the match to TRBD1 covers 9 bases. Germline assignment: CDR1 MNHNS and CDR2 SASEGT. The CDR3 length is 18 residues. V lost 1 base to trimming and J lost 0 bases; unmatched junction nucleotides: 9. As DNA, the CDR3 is TGTGCCAGCAGTGAAGGGACAAACAGGGGGCTTTTGAACACTGAAGCTTTCTTT. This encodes CASSEGTNRGLLNTEAFF.

As DNA, the CDR3 is TGTGCCAGCAACCAACTGAGGTATGGCTACACCTTC. Its protein is CASNQLRYGYTF. The V gene is TRBV28, the J gene TRBJ1-2, with D hard to call. V was cut by 7 bases and J by 5 bases, with 11 bases left in between. Germline V lookup: CDR1 MDHEN, CDR2 SYDVKM. The CDR3 runs to 12 residues.

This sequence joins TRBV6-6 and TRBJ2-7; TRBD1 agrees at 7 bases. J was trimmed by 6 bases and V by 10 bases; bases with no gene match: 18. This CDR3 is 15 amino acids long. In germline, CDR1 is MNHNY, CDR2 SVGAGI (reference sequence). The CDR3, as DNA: TGTGCCACAAGGGGACAACGAAACAGGGGCGGCGAGCAGTACTTC. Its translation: CATRGQRNRGGEQYF.

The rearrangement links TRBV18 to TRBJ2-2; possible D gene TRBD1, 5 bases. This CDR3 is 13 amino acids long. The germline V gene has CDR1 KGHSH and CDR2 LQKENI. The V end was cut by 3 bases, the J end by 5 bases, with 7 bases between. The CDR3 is CASSPRQTGELFF. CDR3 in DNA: TGTGCCAGCTCACCCCGACAGACCGGGGAGCTGTTTTTT.

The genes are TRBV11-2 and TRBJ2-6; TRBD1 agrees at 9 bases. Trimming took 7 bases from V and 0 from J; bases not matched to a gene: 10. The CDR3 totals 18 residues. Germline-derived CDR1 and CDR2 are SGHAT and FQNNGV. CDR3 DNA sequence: TGTGCCAGCACCGGACCGGGACAGGGTAACTCTGGGGCCAACGTCCTGACTTTC. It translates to CASTGPGQGNSGANVLTF.

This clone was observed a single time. CDR3 sequence reads: CASMRQGSSPLHF. CDR3 bases: TGTGCCAGCATGAGGCAGGGAAGTTCACCCCTCCACTTT. The chain couples TRBV2 to TRBJ1-6, with a possible D match to TRBD1 (5 bases). CDR3 size: 13 residues. CDR1 and CDR2 (germline): SNHLY, FYNNEI. V was cut by 7 bases and J by 9 bases, with 13 bases left in between.

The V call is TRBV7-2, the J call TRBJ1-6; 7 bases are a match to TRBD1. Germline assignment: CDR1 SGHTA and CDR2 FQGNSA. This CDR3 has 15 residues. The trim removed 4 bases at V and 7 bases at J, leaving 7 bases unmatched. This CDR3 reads CASSSGQGQNSPLHF. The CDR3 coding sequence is TGTGCCAGCAGCTCCGGGCAGGGACAGAATTCACCCCTCCACTTT.

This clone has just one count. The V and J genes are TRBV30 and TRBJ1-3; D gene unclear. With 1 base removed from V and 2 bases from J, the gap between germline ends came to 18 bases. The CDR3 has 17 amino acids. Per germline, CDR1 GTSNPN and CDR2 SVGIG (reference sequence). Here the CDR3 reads CAWSDYSPGSTGNTIYF. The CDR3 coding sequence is TGTGCCTGGAGTGATTACAGCCCCGGATCGACTGGAAACACCATATATTTT. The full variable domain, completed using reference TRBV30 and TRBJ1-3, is SQTIHQWPATLVQPVGSPLSLECTVEGTSNPNLYWYRQAAGRGLQLLFYSVGIGQISSEVPQNLSASRPQDRQFILSSKKLLLSDSGFYLCAWSDYSPGSTGNTIYFGEGSWLTVV.

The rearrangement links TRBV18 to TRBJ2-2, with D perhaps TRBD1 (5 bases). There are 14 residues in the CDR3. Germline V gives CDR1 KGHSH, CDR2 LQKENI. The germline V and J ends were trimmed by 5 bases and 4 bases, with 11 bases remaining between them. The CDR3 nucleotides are TGTGCCAGCTCAGCGACAGTGAGCACCGGGGAGCTGTTTTTT. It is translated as CASSATVSTGELFF.

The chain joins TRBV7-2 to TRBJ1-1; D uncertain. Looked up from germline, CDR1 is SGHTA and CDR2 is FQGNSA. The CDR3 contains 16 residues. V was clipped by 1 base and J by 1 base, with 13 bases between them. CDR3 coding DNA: TGTGCCAGCAGCTTAGGCCCACGGGTAGGGAACACTGAAGCTTTCTTT. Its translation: CASSLGPRVGNTEAFF.

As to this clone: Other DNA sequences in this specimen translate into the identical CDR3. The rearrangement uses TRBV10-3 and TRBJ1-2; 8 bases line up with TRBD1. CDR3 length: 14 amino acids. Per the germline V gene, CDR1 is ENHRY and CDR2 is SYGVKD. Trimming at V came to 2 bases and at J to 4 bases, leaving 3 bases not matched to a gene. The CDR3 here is CAISEGGTGYGYTF. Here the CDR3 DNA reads TGTGCCATCAGTGAGGGGGGGACAGGCTATGGCTACACCTTC.